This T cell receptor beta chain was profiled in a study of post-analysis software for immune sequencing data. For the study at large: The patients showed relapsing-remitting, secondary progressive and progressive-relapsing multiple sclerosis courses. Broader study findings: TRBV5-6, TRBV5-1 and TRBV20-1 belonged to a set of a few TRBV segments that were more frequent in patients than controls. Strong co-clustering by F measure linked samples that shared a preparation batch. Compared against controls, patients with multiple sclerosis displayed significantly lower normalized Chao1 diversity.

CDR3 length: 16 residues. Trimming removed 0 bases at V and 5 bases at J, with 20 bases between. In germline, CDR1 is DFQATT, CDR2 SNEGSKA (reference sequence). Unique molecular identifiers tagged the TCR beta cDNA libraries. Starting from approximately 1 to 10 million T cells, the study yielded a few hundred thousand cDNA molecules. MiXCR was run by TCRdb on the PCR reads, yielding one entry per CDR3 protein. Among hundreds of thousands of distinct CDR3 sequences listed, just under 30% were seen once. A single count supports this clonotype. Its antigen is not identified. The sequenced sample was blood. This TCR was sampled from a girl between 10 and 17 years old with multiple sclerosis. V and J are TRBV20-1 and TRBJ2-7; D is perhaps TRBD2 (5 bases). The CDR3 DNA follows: TGCAGTGCTAGAGACGAGGTCGGGAAAGGCTTCCACGAGCAGTACTTC. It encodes CSARDEVGKGFHEQYF.